These 27 T cell receptor beta chains originate from one sample sequenced in a study of blood T cell repertoires in COVID-19. The assay was immunoSEQ multiplex PCR, and TCRdb's table has in-frame clones only and misses some. The repertoire holds under 250,000 clones, with 65% to 90% as singletons. The sample comprised PBMCs or T cells enriched from blood (not recorded which). The receptors were sampled from a woman aged 45 to 65 with acute COVID-19.

The chain uses TRBV20-1 and TRBJ1-4; unclear D gene. Trimming took 6 bases from V and 11 from J, leaving 13 bases between them. CDR1 DFQATT and CDR2 SNEGSKA come from the germline V gene (reference sequence). This CDR3 comprises 11 residues. In DNA, the CDR3 is TGCAGTGCCCAAACTGGAGGGAAACTGTTTTTT. Amino acids: CSAQTGGKLFF.

The chain couples TRBV12-3 or TRBV12-4 to TRBJ1-1; D ambiguous. V was cut by 3 bases and J by 6 bases, with 8 bases left in between. The CDR3 contains 12 residues. CDR3 sequence: CASSFGVPEAFF. CDR3 bases: TGTGCCAGCAGTTTCGGGGTACCTGAAGCTTTCTTT.

V is TRBV29-1 and J is TRBJ2-1; D remains ambiguous. V lost 8 bases and J lost 2, with 10 bases in between. CDR1 is SQVTM and CDR2 is ANQGSEA in the germline V gene. This CDR3 has 12 amino acids. The CDR3 sequence: CSSTLAYNEQFF. The DNA for the CDR3 is TGCAGCTCTACCCTAGCCTACAATGAGCAGTTCTTC.

This rearrangement joins TRBV18 to TRBJ1-4; 9 bases are a match to TRBD1. J lost 0 bases, V lost 5 bases, and 4 bases had no gene match. Germline CDR1 KGHSH, CDR2 LQKENI. CDR3 length: 16 residues. In DNA, the CDR3 is TGTGCCAGCTCAATCGGGACAGGGTCAACTAATGAAAAACTGTTTTTT. Protein: CASSIGTGSTNEKLFF. Full variable domain (remainder filled in from reference TRBV18 and TRBJ1-4): NAGVMQNPRHLVRRRGQEARLRCSPMKGHSHVYWYRQLPEEGLKFMVYLQKENIIDESGMPKERFSAEFPKEGPSILRIQQVVRGDSAAYFCASSIGTGSTNEKLFFGSGTQLSVL.

The chain joins TRBV18 to TRBJ2-7, with 8 bases fitting TRBD1. The V gene end was trimmed by 0 bases and the J gene end by 6 bases; junction bases not matched to a gene: 13. The CDR3 runs to 17 residues. In germline, CDR1 is KGHSH, CDR2 LQKENI. The DNA for the CDR3 is TGTGCCAGCTCACCACCCTCTTCGCAGGGGGCTTATGGCGAGCAGTACTTC. It is translated as CASSPPSSQGAYGEQYF.

The chain joins TRBV24-1 to TRBJ1-6; 10 nucleotides agree with TRBD1. The germline gives CDR1 KGHDR, CDR2 SFDVKD. CDR3 length: 15 residues. After removal of 4 bases from V and 10 bases from J, the junction contained 6 bases not matched to a gene. CDR3 protein: CATSDLGQGRSPLHF. The CDR3 nucleotides read TGTGCCACCAGTGACTTGGGACAGGGGCGATCACCCCTCCACTTT.

This clone is a singleton in its sample. The chain is built from TRBV7-6 and TRBJ2-3; 13 positions match TRBD2. The CDR3 length is 18 residues. V lost 5 bases to trimming and J lost 0 bases; unmatched junction nucleotides: 8. Germline V gives CDR1 SGHVS, CDR2 FNYEAQ. The CDR3 protein is CASSRTRTSGGSTDTQYF. In DNA form, the CDR3 reads TGTGCCAGCAGCCGAACTAGGACTAGCGGGGGTAGCACAGATACGCAGTATTTT.

This chain uses TRBV18 with TRBJ1-5; no clear D. The CDR3 is made up of 14 amino acids. The germline V and J ends were trimmed by 2 bases and 6 bases, with 11 bases remaining between them. Germline V CDR1 and CDR2: KGHSH, LQKENI. The CDR3 loop is CASSPGVGSQPQHF. The CDR3 nucleotides are TGTGCCAGCTCACCAGGGGTGGGGAGTCAGCCCCAGCATTTT.

The V and J genes are TRBV30 and TRBJ1-1; a weak D match, TRBD1 (5 bases). The V end was cut by 7 bases, the J end by 1 base, with 10 bases between. Germline V gives CDR1 GTSNPN, CDR2 SVGIG (reference sequence). This CDR3 contains 12 residues. The CDR3 sequence: CASSQGNTEAFF. CDR3 DNA sequence: TGTGCCTCCTCCCAGGGGAACACTGAAGCTTTCTTT.

This chain uses TRBV4-2 with TRBJ2-3; 11 bases are a match to TRBD2. CDR1 and CDR2 from the germline V gene are LGHNA and YNFKEQ. V dropped 0 bases and J dropped 4; count of bases not matched to a gene: 6. The CDR3 has 17 amino acids. CDR3 amino acids: CASSQELAGGRADTQYF. In DNA form, the CDR3 reads TGTGCCAGCAGCCAAGAGCTAGCGGGGGGCCGCGCAGATACGCAGTATTTT.

This clone turned up a few times. The V and J genes are TRBV24-1 and TRBJ2-3; TRBD1 matches at 9 bases. V lost 7 bases to trimming and J lost 3 bases; unmatched junction nucleotides: 1. Germline V gene lookup returns CDR1 KGHDR and CDR2 SFDVKD. The CDR3 loop spans 13 amino acids. The CDR3 region has the DNA TGTGCCACCAGGGGGACAGGGACAGATACGCAGTATTTT. It yields the protein CATRGTGTDTQYF.

This clone was counted once. The rearrangement links TRBV5-1 to TRBJ1-2; 10 positions agree with TRBD1. Trimming at V came to 5 bases and at J to 3 bases, leaving 10 bases not matched to a gene. Per the germline V gene, CDR1 is SGHRS and CDR2 is YFSETQ. This CDR3 is built from 16 residues. CDR3 sequence reads: CASSSNAGTGDYGYTF. The CDR3 region has the DNA TGCGCCAGCAGTTCAAATGCCGGGACAGGGGACTATGGCTACACCTTC. Full variable domain (outside the CDR3, taken from reference TRBV5-1 and TRBJ1-2): KAGVTQTPRYLIKTRGQQVTLSCSPISGHRSVSWYQQTPGQGLQFLFEYFSETQRNKGNFPGRFSGRQFSNSRSEMNVSTLELGDSALYLCASSSNAGTGDYGYTFGSGTRLTVV.

The chain recombines TRBV6-5 with TRBJ1-5, with TRBD1 identical over 9 bases. Germline V CDR1 and CDR2: MNHEY, SVGAGI. V lost 6 bases and J lost 3; bases outside the gene matches: 6. There are 15 residues in the CDR3. CDR3 nucleotides: TGTGCCAGCAGGTCGGGACAGGGCTCCAATCAGCCCCAGCATTTT. Residues: CASRSGQGSNQPQHF.

The rearrangement uses TRBV7-6 and TRBJ1-1, with 7 bases lining up with TRBD1. V shed 5 bases and J 7 bases; nucleotides not matched to a gene: 4. This CDR3 spans 12 amino acids. From germline, CDR1 is SGHVS and CDR2 FNYEAQ. The CDR3 protein is CASSKTGIEAFF. The CDR3 region has the DNA TGTGCCAGCAGCAAGACAGGGATTGAAGCTTTCTTT.

The gene calls are TRBV6-2 or TRBV6-3 and TRBJ1-1, with TRBD1 identical over 9 bases. This CDR3 is built from 17 residues. CDR1 and CDR2 (germline): MNHEY, SVGEGT. V dropped 2 bases and J dropped 2; count of bases not matched to a gene: 9. CDR3: CASSYGQGQGGNTEAFF. DNA of the CDR3: TGTGCCAGCAGTTACGGGCAGGGACAGGGAGGAAACACTGAAGCTTTCTTT.

CDR3 region: CATSRDGRASGETDTQYF. In nucleotides, the CDR3 is TGTGCCACCAGCAGAGATGGGCGCGCAAGCGGGGAGACAGATACGCAGTATTTT. This rearrangement joins TRBV15 to TRBJ2-3; 7 bases match TRBD2. Germline V gives CDR1 LNHNV, CDR2 YYDKDF (reference sequence). J was trimmed by 3 bases and V by 0 bases; bases with no gene match: 12. The CDR3 sequence is 18 residues long.

The gene calls are TRBV7-9 and TRBJ1-2; the D gene is possibly TRBD1 (6 bases). V lost 3 bases to trimming and J lost 3 bases, with 11 bases between them. There are 14 residues in the CDR3. Germline V gene data show CDR1 as SEHNR and CDR2 as FQNEAQ (reference sequence). CDR3 coding DNA: TGTGCCAGCAGCTTTACAGGGAAACACTATGGCTACACCTTC. It yields the protein CASSFTGKHYGYTF. Full variable domain (rest looked up from reference TRBV7-9 and TRBJ1-2): DTGVSQNPRHKITKRGQNVTFRCDPISEHNRLYWYRQTLGQGPEFLTYFQNEAQLEKSRLLSDRFSAERPKGSFSTLEIQRTEQGDSAMYLCASSFTGKHYGYTFGSGTRLTVV.

CDR3 loop: CATSTETYTEAFF. For the CDR3, the DNA is TGTGCCACCTCGACAGAGACCTACACTGAAGCTTTCTTT. The V call is TRBV6-5, the J call TRBJ1-1; tentatively, D is TRBD1 (5 bases). The V gene lost 10 bases and the J gene lost 3 bases, with 15 bases spanning the gap. CDR1 is MNHEY, CDR2 SVGAGI, per germline. This CDR3 contains 13 residues.

The DNA for the CDR3 is TGTGCCAGCAGTCGTACAGGGATCCAGAACACTGAAGCTTTCTTT. Translating it yields CASSRTGIQNTEAFF. The chain couples TRBV27 to TRBJ1-1; maybe TRBD1 (6 bases). The CDR3 contains 15 residues. Germline CDR1 reads MNHEY; CDR2 reads SMNVEV (reference sequence). V was shortened by 5 bases and J by 1 base, with 14 bases between the two germline ends.

CDR3 nucleotide sequence: TGTGCCAGTAGTGACTACGCAGGACAGGCGATGAACACTGAAGCTTTCTTT. Its translation is CASSDYAGQAMNTEAFF. V and J are TRBV19 and TRBJ1-1, with TRBD1 identical over 7 bases. Germline CDR1 reads LNHDA; CDR2 reads SQIVND (reference sequence). CDR3 length: 17 residues. V shed 5 bases and J 0 bases; nucleotides not matched to a gene: 12.

The chain has TRBV9 and TRBJ2-1, with 9 bases that match TRBD1. This CDR3 spans 14 amino acids. From germline, CDR1 is SGDLS and CDR2 YYNGEE. V was pared by 4 bases and J by 8 bases, with 7 bases of the junction left unmatched. DNA of the CDR3: TGTGCCAGCAGCCCACGGACAGGGGACCATGAGCAGTTCTTC. Its protein product is CASSPRTGDHEQFF.

There are a few counts of this clone. This chain links TRBV29-1 with TRBJ1-1; a weak D match, TRBD1 (6 bases). Per germline, CDR1 SQVTM and CDR2 ANQGSEA. V was trimmed by 8 bases and J by 2 bases, leaving 15 bases between them. The CDR3 consists of 13 residues. CDR3 sequence: CSTNTGFNTEAFF. CDR3 bases: TGCAGCACTAACACAGGGTTTAACACTGAAGCTTTCTTT.

The chain combines TRBV9 with TRBJ1-2, with D possibly matching TRBD1 (6 bases). Germline V gene lookup returns CDR1 SGDLS and CDR2 YYNGEE. Trimming removed 0 bases at V and 1 base at J, with 7 bases between. This CDR3 is built from 14 residues. Here the CDR3 reads CASSVGTVNYGYTF. In DNA form, the CDR3 reads TGTGCCAGCAGCGTAGGGACAGTTAACTATGGCTACACCTTC. The whole variable domain, remainder taken from reference TRBV9 and TRBJ1-2, is DSGVTQTPKHLITATGQRVTLRCSPRSGDLSVYWYQQSLDQGLQFLIQYYNGEERAKGNILERFSAQQFPDLHSELNLSSLELGDSALYFCASSVGTVNYGYTFGSGTRLTVV.

The chain recombines TRBV6-1 with TRBJ1-1, with no clear D. Trimming left V 2 bases short and J 0 bases short, with 13 bases between. CDR1 and CDR2 (germline): MNHNS, SASEGT. The CDR3 has 16 residues. The CDR3 protein is CASSETAAAMNTEAFF. The CDR3 DNA reads as TGTGCCAGCAGTGAAACGGCGGCTGCCATGAACACTGAAGCTTTCTTT.

The sample holds one count of this clone. V usage is TRBV6-2 or TRBV6-3 and J usage is TRBJ1-1; 8 nucleotides agree with TRBD1. This CDR3 comprises 16 residues. Germline V gene sequence: CDR1 MNHEY, CDR2 SVGEGT. V lost 6 bases to trimming and J lost 5 bases; unmatched junction nucleotides: 14. CDR3 protein: CASSDRTGKTRTEAFF. The CDR3 coding sequence is TGTGCCAGCAGCGACCGGACAGGGAAAACGAGAACTGAAGCTTTCTTT.

The V call is TRBV7-9, the J call TRBJ1-2, with D tentatively TRBD1 (6 bases). This CDR3 spans 15 amino acids. The V end lost 0 bases, the J end lost 2 bases, and 10 bases lay between the germline ends. The germline gives CDR1 SEHNR, CDR2 FQNEAQ (reference sequence). The CDR3 region has the DNA TGTGCCAGCAGCTTAGCGCTCGGACAGAACTATGGCTACACCTTC. Its translation: CASSLALGQNYGYTF.

V gene TRBV6-5 combines with J gene TRBJ1-1; 10 nucleotides align to TRBD1. The V segment lost 6 bases and the J segment 1 base; nucleotides outside the gene matches: 5. The CDR3 consists of 15 residues. Germline CDR1 is MNHEY and CDR2 is SVGAGI. The CDR3 loop reads CASRPWTGGNTEAFF. The DNA for the CDR3 is TGTGCCAGCAGACCTTGGACAGGGGGGAACACTGAAGCTTTCTTT.